These 2 T cell receptor beta chains originate from one sample sequenced in a study of T cell responses to AZD1222 COVID-19 vaccine. Profiling relied on immunoSEQ multiplex PCR, and the TCRdb table lists in-frame clones only, not all of them. Among 100,000 to 150,000 clones, roughly 86% were seen once, and the ten largest hold roughly 3.1%. The material was peripheral blood, obtained 28 days after the second AZD1222 dose. The receptors stem from an adult who received the AZD1222 COVID-19 vaccine.

The chain uses TRBV5-4 and TRBJ1-5, with 8 bases identical to TRBD1. J lost 7 bases, V lost 4 bases, and 7 bases had no gene match. The length of the CDR3 is 14 residues. Germline values: CDR1 SGHNT, CDR2 YYREEE (reference sequence). The CDR3 region is CASSGDRGDQPQHF. The CDR3 DNA reads TGTGCCAGCAGCGGAGACAGGGGAGACCAGCCCCAGCATTTT.

This clone has just a few counts. The chain combines TRBV2 with TRBJ1-1; weak D call: TRBD1 (6 bases). CDR1 SNHLY and CDR2 FYNNEI come from the germline V gene. This CDR3 region has 14 residues. Trimming removed 8 bases from V and 1 base from J, with 14 bases in between. This CDR3 reads CASAESRGNTEAFF. In DNA, the CDR3 is TGTGCCAGCGCAGAATCCAGGGGGAACACTGAAGCTTTCTTT.